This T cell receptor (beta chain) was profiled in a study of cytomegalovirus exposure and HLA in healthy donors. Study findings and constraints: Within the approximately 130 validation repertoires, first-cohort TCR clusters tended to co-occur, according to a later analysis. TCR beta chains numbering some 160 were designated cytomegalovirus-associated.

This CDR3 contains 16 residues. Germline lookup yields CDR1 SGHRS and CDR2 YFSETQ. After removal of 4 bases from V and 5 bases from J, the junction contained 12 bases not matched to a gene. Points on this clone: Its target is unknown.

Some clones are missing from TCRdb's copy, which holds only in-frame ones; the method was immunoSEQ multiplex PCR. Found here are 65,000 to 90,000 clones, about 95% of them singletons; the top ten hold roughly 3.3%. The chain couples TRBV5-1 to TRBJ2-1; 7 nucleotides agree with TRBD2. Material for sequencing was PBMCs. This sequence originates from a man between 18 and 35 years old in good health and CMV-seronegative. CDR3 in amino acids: CASSPLPGLPDNEQFF. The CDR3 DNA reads TGCGCCAGCAGCCCTTTGCCGGGACTACCTGACAATGAGCAGTTCTTC.